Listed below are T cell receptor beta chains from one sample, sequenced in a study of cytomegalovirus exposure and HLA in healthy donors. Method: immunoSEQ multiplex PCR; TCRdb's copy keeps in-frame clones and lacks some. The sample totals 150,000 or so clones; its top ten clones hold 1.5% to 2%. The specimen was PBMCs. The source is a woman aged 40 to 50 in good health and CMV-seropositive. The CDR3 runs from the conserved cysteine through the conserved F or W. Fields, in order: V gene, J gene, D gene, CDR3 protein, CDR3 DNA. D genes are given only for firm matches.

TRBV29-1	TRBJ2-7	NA	CSVTGGGYEQYF	TGCAGCGTTACAGGGGGGGGCTACGAGCAGTACTTC
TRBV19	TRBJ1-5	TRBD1	CASSGGQGANQPQHF	TGTGCCAGTAGTGGAGGACAGGGGGCGAATCAGCCCCAGCATTTT
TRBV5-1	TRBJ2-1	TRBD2	CASSLALGTSGSDNEQFF	TGCGCCAGCAGCTTGGCCCTCGGTACTAGCGGGAGCGACAATGAGCAGTTCTTC
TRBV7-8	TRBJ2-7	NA	CASSLSADSYEQYF	TGTGCCAGCAGCCTTAGCGCGGACAGCTACGAGCAGTACTTC
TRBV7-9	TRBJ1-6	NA	CASSSLPGERSYNSPLHF	TGTGCCAGCAGCTCCCTACCAGGGGAAAGGTCCTATAATTCACCCCTCCACTTT
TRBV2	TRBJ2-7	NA	CASSEVSTPYEQYF	TGTGCCAGCAGTGAGGTTTCGACTCCCTACGAGCAGTACTTC
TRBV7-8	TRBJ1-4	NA	CASSWGHANEKLFF	TGTGCCAGCAGCTGGGGACACGCTAATGAAAAACTGTTTTTT
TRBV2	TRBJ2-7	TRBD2	CASSEEGLAGVEQYF	TGTGCCAGCAGTGAGGAGGGCCTAGCGGGGGTCGAGCAGTACTTC
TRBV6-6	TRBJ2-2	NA	CASSYSLYPGELFF	TGTGCCAGCAGTTACTCGTTATATCCCGGGGAGCTGTTTTTT
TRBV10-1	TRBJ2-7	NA	CALRGTGTLDEQYF	TGCGCCTTAAGAGGGACCGGGACACTCGACGAGCAGTACTTC
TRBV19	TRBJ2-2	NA	CASSLTRNTGELFF	TGTGCCAGTAGCCTTACAAGGAACACCGGGGAGCTGTTTTTT
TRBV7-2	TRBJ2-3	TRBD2	CASSFTLAGGADTQYF	TGTGCCAGCAGCTTTACTTTGGCGGGAGGAGCAGATACGCAGTATTTT
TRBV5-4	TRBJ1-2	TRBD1	CASSLGQGANYGYTF	TGTGCCAGCAGCTTAGGACAGGGAGCAAACTATGGCTACACCTTC
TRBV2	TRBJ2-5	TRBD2	CASRGTSGREGRQETQYF	TGTGCCAGCAGAGGGACTAGCGGGAGGGAGGGGCGGCAAGAGACCCAGTACTTC
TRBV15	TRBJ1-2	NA	CATSSFPENYGYTF	TGTGCCACCAGCAGTTTCCCAGAAAACTATGGCTACACCTTC
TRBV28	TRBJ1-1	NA	CASSPGLVEAFF	TGTGCCAGCAGCCCAGGACTGGTGGAAGCTTTCTTT
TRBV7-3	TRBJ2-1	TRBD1	CASSLRPETGPNEQFF	TGTGCCAGCAGCTTAAGGCCGGAGACAGGGCCGAATGAGCAGTTCTTC
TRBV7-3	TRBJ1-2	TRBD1	CASSLTGGAGGYTF	TGTGCCAGCAGCTTAACAGGGGGCGCGGGGGGCTACACCTTC
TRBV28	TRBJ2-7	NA	CASSWGRGTYEQYF	TGTGCCAGCAGTTGGGGCAGGGGAACTTACGAGCAGTACTTC
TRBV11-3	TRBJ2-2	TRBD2	CASSLGGLAGGITGELFF	TGTGCCAGCAGCTTGGGGGGACTAGCGGGAGGAATCACCGGGGAGCTGTTTTTT
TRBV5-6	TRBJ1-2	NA	CASRLGGDGYTF	TGTGCCAGCAGGTTGGGGGGGGACGGCTACACCTTC
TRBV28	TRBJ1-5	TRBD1	CASRPLDRVRSQPQHF	TGTGCCAGCAGACCCCTTGACAGGGTTCGATCTCAGCCCCAGCATTTT
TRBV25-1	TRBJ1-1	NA	CASSDLNEAFF	TGTGCCAGCAGTGACCTTAATGAAGCTTTCTTT
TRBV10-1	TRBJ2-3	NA	CASSAPGRGEKDTQYF	TGCGCCAGCAGTGCCCCGGGGAGAGGTGAGAAAGATACGCAGTATTTT
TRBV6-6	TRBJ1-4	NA	CASSQTTTNEKLFF	TGTGCCAGCAGTCAGACAACAACTAATGAAAAACTGTTTTTT
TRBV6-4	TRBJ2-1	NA	CASSGEAGNEQFF	TGTGCCAGCAGCGGCGAGGCCGGGAATGAGCAGTTCTTC
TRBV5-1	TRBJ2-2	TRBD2	CASSLTSGSDTGELFF	TGCGCCAGCAGCCTTACTAGCGGGAGCGACACCGGGGAGCTGTTTTTT
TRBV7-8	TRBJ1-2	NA	CASSPQSGSWAGTF	TGTGCCAGCAGCCCCCAAAGTGGCTCTTGGGCGGGCACCTTC
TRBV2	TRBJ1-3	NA	CASSAPGTFTSSGNTIYF	TGTGCCAGCAGTGCTCCCGGGACTTTCACGAGCTCTGGAAACACCATATATTTT
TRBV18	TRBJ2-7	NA	CASSPIDGTYEQYF	TGTGCCAGCTCACCGATAGACGGGACCTACGAGCAGTACTTC
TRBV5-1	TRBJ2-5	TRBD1	CASSTRDRGQETQYF	TGCGCCAGCAGCACCCGGGACAGGGGGCAGGAGACCCAGTACTTC
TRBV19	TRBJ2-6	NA	CASSILRSGANVLTF	TGTGCCAGTAGTATCCTGCGTTCTGGGGCCAACGTCCTGACTTTC
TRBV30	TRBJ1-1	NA	CAWTPGHYTEAFF	TGTGCCTGGACCCCGGGACACTACACTGAAGCTTTCTTT
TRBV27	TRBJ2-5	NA	CASSLSTGIGETQYF	TGTGCCAGCAGTTTATCAACCGGGATTGGGGAGACCCAGTACTTC
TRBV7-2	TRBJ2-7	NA	CASSLNRDSYEQYF	TGTGCCAGCAGCCTAAACAGGGACTCCTACGAGCAGTACTTC
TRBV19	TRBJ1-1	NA	CASIRRDFEAFF	TGTGCCAGTATACGCCGGGACTTTGAAGCTTTCTTT
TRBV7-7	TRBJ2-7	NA	CASSQIRGGEQYF	TGTGCCAGCAGCCAAATCCGGGGTGGCGAGCAGTACTTC
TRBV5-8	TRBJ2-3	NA	CASSYGGKSTDTQYF	TGTGCCAGCAGCTACGGGGGAAAGAGCACAGATACGCAGTATTTT
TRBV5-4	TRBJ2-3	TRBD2	CASRMGLAVTQYF	TGTGCCAGCAGAATGGGACTAGCGGTTACGCAGTATTTT
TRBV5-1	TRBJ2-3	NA	CASSLSLGPRDAQYF	TGCGCCAGCAGCTTAAGTCTGGGCCCCCGAGATGCGCAGTATTTT
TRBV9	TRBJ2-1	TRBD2	CASSVAGGGDEQFF	TGTGCCAGCAGCGTAGCGGGAGGGGGTGATGAGCAGTTCTTC
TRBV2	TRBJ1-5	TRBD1	CASSFDRGNQPQHF	TGTGCCAGCAGCTTCGACAGGGGGAATCAGCCCCAGCATTTT
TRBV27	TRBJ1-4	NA	CASSTHRTNEKLFF	TGTGCCAGCAGTACACATCGAACTAATGAAAAACTGTTTTTT
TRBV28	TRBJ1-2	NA	CASSSSGYTF	TGTGCCAGCAGTTCATCCGGCTACACCTTC
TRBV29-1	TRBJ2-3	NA	CSVGASTSYGDTQYF	TGCAGCGTTGGTGCCTCAACTAGTTACGGAGATACGCAGTATTTT
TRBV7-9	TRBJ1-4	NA	CASSLTWSGTGVNEKLFF	TGTGCCAGCAGCTTAACGTGGTCCGGGACGGGGGTTAATGAAAAACTGTTTTTT
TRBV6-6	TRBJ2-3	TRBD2	CASGVGGRAGDTQYF	TGTGCCAGCGGGGTTGGGGGGAGGGCGGGGGATACGCAGTATTTT
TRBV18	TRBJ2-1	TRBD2	CASSPPGLAGVLYNEQFF	TGTGCCAGCTCACCACCGGGGCTAGCGGGAGTGCTCTACAATGAGCAGTTCTTC
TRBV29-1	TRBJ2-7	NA	CSVKQGEEQYF	TGCAGCGTGAAACAGGGTGAGGAGCAGTACTTC
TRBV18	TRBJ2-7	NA	CASSSGVLSYEQYF	TGTGCCAGCTCATCAGGGGTGCTGTCCTACGAGCAGTACTTC
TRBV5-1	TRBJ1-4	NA	CASSPGGNEKLFF	TGCGCCAGCAGCCCGGGGGGTAATGAAAAACTGTTTTTT
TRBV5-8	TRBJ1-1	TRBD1	CASSFDRDTEAFF	TGTGCCAGCAGCTTCGACAGGGACACTGAAGCTTTCTTT
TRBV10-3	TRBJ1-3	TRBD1	CAIRGTGSGNTIYF	TGTGCCATCAGGGGGACAGGCTCTGGAAACACCATATATTTT
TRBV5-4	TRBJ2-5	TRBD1	CASSLDRGQETQYF	TGTGCCAGCAGCCTGGACAGGGGCCAAGAGACCCAGTACTTC